This record looks at one TCR beta chain sequence and its context. Original handling: Researchers report that nucleated cell counts were estimated from reference gene primer amplification. Profiled with immunoSEQ multiplex PCR; TCRdb holds only in-frame clones, not every one. V, J and clone size are those of that table, while D and trimming were read from the DNA. The table has roughly 700,000 clones, 85% to 90% seen once; the top ten hold under 0.3%. The sample originates from a study of blood T cell repertoires in COVID-19. Germline CDR1 reads LGHDT; CDR2 reads YNNKEL (reference sequence). This CDR3 is 15 amino acids long. The V gene end was trimmed by 1 base and the J gene end by 6 bases; junction bases not matched to a gene: 3.

Sample: peripheral blood. The source of this sequence is a woman under 30 with acute or convalescent COVID-19. This sequence joins TRBV3-1 (or the pseudogene TRBV3-2) and TRBJ2-1; 10 positions match TRBD1. This CDR3 reads CASSQGQGAINEQFF. The CDR3 DNA sequence: TGTGCCAGCAGCCAAGGACAGGGGGCGATCAATGAGCAGTTCTTC.